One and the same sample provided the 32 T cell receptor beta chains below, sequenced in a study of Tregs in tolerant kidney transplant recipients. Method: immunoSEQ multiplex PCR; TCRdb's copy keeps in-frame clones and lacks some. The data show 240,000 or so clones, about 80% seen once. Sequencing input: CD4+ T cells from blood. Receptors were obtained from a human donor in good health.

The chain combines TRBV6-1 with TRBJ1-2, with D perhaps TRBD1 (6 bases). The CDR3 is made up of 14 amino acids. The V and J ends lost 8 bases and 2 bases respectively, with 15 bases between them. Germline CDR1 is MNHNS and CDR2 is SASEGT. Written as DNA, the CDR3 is TGTGCCAGCGGATCAGGGGATTTCAACTATGGCTACACCTTC. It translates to CASGSGDFNYGYTF.

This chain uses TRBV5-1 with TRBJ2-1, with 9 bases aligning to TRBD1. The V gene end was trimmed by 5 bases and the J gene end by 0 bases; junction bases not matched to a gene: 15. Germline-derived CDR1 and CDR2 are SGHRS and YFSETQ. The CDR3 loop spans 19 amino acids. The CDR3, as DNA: TGCGCCAGCAGATTCCGGGACAGGGCGACCCCGAGCTCCTACAATGAGCAGTTCTTC. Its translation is CASRFRDRATPSSYNEQFF.

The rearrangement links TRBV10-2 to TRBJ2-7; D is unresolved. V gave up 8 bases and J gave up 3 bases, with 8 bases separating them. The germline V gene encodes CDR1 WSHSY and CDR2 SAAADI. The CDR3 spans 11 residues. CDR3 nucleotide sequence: TGCGCCAGCCTGCACAGCTACGAGCAGTACTTC. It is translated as CASLHSYEQYF.

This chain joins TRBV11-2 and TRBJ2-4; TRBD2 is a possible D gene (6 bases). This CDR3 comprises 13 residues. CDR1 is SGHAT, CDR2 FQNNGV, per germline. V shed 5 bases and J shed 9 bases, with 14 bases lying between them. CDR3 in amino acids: CASSPRLDGIQYF. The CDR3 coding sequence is TGTGCCAGCAGCCCGCGACTAGACGGCATTCAGTACTTC.

CDR3 bases: TGCGCCAGCAGCTTGACATTGGACAGACGCACAGATACGCAGTATTTT. Its translation is CASSLTLDRRTDTQYF. This chain uses TRBV5-1 with TRBJ2-3; TRBD1 might be the D (6 bases). Germline V gene sequence: CDR1 SGHRS, CDR2 YFSETQ. The CDR3 is 16 residues long. The V gene lost 1 base and the J gene lost 1 base, with 13 bases spanning the gap.

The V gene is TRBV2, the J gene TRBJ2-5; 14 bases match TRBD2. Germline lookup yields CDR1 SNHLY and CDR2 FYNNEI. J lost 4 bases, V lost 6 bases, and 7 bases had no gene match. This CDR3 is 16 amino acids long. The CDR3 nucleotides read TGTGCCAGCAGCGCCAGACTAGCGGGGGGGTCAGAGACCCAGTACTTC. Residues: CASSARLAGGSETQYF.

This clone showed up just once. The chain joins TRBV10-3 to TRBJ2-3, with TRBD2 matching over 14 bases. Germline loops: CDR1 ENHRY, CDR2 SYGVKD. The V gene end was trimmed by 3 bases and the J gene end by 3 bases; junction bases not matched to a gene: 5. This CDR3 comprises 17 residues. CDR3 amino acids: CAISDGTSGSGTDTQYF. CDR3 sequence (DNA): TGTGCCATCAGTGACGGGACTAGCGGGAGTGGGACAGATACGCAGTATTTT.

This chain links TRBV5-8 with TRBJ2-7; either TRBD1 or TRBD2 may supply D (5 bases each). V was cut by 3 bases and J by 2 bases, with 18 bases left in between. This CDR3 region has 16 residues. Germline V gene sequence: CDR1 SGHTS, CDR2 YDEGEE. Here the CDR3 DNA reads TGTGCCAGCAGCTCTCCTTTCCGGGACGGCCCCTACGAGCAGTACTTC. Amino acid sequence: CASSSPFRDGPYEQYF. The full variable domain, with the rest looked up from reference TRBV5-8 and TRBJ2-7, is EAGVTQSPTHLIKTRGQQATLRCSPISGHTSVYWYQQALGLGLQFLLWYDEGEERNRGNFPPRFSGRQFPNYSSELNVNALELEDSALYLCASSSPFRDGPYEQYFGPGTRLTVT.

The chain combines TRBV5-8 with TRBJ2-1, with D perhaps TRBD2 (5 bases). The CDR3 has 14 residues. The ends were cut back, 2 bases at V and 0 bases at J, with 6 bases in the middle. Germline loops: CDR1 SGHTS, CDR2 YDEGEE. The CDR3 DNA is TGTGCCAGCAGCTTACGGGACTCCTACAATGAGCAGTTCTTC. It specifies CASSLRDSYNEQFF.

The CDR3 DNA is TGCGCCAGCAGCGAGGAGGGCACAGATACGCAGTATTTT. This sequence encodes CASSEEGTDTQYF. The V gene is TRBV5-1, the J gene TRBJ2-3, with D perhaps TRBD2 (5 bases). Trimming removed 4 bases at V and 1 base at J, with 7 bases between. The CDR3 loop spans 13 amino acids. Germline V gene data show CDR1 as SGHRS and CDR2 as YFSETQ.

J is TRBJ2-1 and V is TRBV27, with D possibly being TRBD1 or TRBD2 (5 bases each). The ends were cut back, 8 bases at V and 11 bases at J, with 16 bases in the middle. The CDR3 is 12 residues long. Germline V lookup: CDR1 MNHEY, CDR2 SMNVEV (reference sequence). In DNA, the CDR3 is TGTGCCAGCCTCATACCTCGGGACCAGCAGTTCTTC. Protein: CASLIPRDQQFF.

CDR3 sequence reads: CAWSDLGGRGNTIYF. CDR3 DNA: TGTGCCTGGAGTGATCTCGGGGGGCGTGGAAACACCATATATTTT. The chain has TRBV30 and TRBJ1-3, with D possibly TRBD1 on 6 matching bases. The CDR3 is made up of 15 amino acids. Germline V gene lookup returns CDR1 GTSNPN and CDR2 SVGIG (reference sequence). V was shortened by 1 base and J by 3 bases, with 13 bases between the two germline ends.

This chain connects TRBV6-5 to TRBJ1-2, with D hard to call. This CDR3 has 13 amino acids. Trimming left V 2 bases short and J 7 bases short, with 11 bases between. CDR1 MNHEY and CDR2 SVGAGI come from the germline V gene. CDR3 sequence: CASSYGSGFGYTF. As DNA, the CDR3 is TGTGCCAGCAGTTACGGCTCGGGTTTTGGCTACACCTTC.

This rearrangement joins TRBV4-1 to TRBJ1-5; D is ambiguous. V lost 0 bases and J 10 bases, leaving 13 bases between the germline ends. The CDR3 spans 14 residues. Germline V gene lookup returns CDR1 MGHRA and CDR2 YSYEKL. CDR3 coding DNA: TGCGCCAGCAGCCAAGATCTCCGGGGAAGACCCCAGCATTTT. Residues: CASSQDLRGRPQHF.

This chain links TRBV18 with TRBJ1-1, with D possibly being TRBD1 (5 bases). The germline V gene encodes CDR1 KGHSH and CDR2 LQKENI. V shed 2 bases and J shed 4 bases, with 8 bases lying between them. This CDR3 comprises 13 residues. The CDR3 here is CASSPAGLTEAFF. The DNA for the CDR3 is TGTGCCAGCTCACCAGCAGGGCTCACTGAAGCTTTCTTT. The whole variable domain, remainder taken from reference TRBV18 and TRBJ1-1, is NAGVMQNPRHLVRRRGQEARLRCSPMKGHSHVYWYRQLPEEGLKFMVYLQKENIIDESGMPKERFSAEFPKEGPSILRIQQVVRGDSAAYFCASSPAGLTEAFFGQGTRLTVV.

CDR3 sequence reads: CASSPWREGTDTQYF. CDR3 nucleotide sequence: TGTGCCAGCTCACCATGGCGGGAGGGCACAGATACGCAGTATTTT. J is TRBJ2-3 and V is TRBV18; 8 nucleotides line up with TRBD2. Losses at the gene ends were 2 bases for V and 1 base for J; bases not matched to a gene: 2. Germline V CDR1 and CDR2: KGHSH, LQKENI. CDR3 length: 15 amino acids. The variable domain in full, with the rest retrieved from reference TRBV18 and TRBJ2-3, is NAGVMQNPRHLVRRRGQEARLRCSPMKGHSHVYWYRQLPEEGLKFMVYLQKENIIDESGMPKERFSAEFPKEGPSILRIQQVVRGDSAAYFCASSPWREGTDTQYFGPGTRLTVL.

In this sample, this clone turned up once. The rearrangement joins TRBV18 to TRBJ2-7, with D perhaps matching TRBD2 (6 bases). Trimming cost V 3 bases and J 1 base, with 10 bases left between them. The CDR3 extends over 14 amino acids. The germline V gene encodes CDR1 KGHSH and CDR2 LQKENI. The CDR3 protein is CASSPPGLSYEQYF. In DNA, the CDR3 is TGTGCCAGCTCACCGCCGGGACTTTCCTACGAGCAGTACTTC.

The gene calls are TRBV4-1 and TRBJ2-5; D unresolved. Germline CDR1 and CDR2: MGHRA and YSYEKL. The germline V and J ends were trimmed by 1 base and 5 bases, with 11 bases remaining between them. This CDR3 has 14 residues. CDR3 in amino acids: CASSQGSARETQYF. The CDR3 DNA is TGCGCCAGCAGCCAAGGCTCAGCAAGGGAGACCCAGTACTTC.

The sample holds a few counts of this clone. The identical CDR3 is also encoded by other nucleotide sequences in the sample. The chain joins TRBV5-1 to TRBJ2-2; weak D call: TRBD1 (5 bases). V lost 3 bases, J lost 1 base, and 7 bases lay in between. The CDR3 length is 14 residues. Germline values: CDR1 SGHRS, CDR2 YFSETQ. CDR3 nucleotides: TGCGCCAGCAGCTCCGGACAGAACACCGGGGAGCTGTTTTTT. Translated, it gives CASSSGQNTGELFF.

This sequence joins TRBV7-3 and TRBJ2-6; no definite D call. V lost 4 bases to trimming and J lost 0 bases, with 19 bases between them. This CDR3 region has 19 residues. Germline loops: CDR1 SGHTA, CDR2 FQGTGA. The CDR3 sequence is CASSSTGPAWDSGANVLTF. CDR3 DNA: TGTGCCAGCAGCTCAACCGGACCGGCCTGGGACTCTGGGGCCAACGTCCTGACTTTC.

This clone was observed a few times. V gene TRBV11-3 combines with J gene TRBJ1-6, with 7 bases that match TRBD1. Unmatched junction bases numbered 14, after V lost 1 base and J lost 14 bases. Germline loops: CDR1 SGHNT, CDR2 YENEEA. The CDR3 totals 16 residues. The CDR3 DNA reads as TGTGCCAGCAGCTTAGGTCAGGCGGTGAGCCAGGGGGCCCTCCACTTT. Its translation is CASSLGQAVSQGALHF.

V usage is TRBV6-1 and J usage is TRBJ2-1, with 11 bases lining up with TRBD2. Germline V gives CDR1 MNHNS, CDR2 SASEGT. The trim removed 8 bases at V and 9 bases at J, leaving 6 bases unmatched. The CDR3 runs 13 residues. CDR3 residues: CASATSGRPEQFF. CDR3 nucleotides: TGTGCCAGCGCCACTAGCGGGAGACCTGAGCAGTTCTTC.

The CDR3 DNA sequence: TGCGCCAGCAGCGCGACAGGGGGCAATCAGCCCCAGCATTTT. Residues: CASSATGGNQPQHF. The chain recombines TRBV5-1 with TRBJ1-5, with 8 bases identical to TRBD1. J was trimmed by 2 bases and V by 4 bases; bases with no gene match: 2. Germline-derived CDR1 and CDR2 are SGHRS and YFSETQ. CDR3 size: 14 residues.

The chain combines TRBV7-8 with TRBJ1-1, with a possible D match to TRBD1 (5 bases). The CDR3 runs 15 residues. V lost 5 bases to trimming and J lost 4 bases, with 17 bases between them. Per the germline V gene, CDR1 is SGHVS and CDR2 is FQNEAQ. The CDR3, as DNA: TGTGCCAGCAGCCTGAAACGAGGACAAAGCACTGAAGCTTTCTTT. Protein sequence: CASSLKRGQSTEAFF.

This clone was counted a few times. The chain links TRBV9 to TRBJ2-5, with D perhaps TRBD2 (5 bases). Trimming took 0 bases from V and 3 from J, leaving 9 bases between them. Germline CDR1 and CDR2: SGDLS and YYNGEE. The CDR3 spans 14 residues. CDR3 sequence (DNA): TGTGCCAGCAGCGTAGCTAGCCATAAAGAGACCCAGTACTTC. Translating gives CASSVASHKETQYF.

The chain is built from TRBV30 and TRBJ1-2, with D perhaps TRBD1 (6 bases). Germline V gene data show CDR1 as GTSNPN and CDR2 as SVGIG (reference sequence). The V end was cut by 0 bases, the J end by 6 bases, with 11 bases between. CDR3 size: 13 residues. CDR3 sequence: CAWSVTGADGYTF. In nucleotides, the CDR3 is TGTGCCTGGAGTGTCACGGGGGCGGATGGCTACACCTTC.

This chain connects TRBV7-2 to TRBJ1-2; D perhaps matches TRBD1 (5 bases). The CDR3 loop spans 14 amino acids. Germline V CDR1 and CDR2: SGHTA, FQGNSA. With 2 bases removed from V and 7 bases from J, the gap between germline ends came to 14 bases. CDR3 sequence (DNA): TGTGCCAGCAGCTTATCGGCCGGGGCGGTTGGCTACACCTTC. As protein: CASSLSAGAVGYTF.

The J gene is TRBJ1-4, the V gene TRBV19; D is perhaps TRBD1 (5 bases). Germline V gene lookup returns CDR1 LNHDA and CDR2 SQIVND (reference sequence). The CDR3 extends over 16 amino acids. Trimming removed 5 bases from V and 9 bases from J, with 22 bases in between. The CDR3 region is CASSPERGVGWQKLFF. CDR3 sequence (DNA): TGTGCCAGTAGTCCCGAGAGAGGGGTCGGCTGGCAAAAACTGTTTTTT. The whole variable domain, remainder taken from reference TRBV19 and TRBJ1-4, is DGGITQSPKYLFRKEGQNVTLSCEQNLNHDAMYWYRQDPGQGLRLIYYSQIVNDFQKGDIAEGYSVSREKKESFPLTVTSAQKNPTAFYLCASSPERGVGWQKLFFGSGTQLSVL.

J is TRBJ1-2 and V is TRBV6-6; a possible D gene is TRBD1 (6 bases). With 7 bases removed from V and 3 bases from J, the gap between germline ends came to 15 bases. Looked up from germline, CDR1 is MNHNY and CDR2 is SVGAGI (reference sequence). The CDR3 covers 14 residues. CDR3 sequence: CASTQGFMDYGYTF. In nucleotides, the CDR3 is TGTGCCAGCACACAGGGATTTATGGACTATGGCTACACCTTC.

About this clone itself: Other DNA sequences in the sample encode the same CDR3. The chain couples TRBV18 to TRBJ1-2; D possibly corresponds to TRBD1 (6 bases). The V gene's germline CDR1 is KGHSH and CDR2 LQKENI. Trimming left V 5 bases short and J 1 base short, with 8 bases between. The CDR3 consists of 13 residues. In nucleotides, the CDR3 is TGTGCCAGCTCAGCAGGGGTTAACTATGGCTACACCTTC. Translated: CASSAGVNYGYTF.

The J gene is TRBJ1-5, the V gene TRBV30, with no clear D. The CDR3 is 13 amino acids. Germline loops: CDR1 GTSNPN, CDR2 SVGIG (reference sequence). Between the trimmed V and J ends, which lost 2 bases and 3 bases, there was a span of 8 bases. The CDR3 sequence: CAWSIDLNQPQHF. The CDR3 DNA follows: TGTGCCTGGAGTATAGATCTCAATCAGCCCCAGCATTTT.

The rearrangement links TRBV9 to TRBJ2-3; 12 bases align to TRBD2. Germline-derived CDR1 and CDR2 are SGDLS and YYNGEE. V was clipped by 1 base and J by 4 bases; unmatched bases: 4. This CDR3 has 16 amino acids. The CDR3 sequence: CASSVTSGGWADTQYF. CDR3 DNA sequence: TGTGCCAGCAGCGTAACTAGCGGGGGGTGGGCAGATACGCAGTATTTT.